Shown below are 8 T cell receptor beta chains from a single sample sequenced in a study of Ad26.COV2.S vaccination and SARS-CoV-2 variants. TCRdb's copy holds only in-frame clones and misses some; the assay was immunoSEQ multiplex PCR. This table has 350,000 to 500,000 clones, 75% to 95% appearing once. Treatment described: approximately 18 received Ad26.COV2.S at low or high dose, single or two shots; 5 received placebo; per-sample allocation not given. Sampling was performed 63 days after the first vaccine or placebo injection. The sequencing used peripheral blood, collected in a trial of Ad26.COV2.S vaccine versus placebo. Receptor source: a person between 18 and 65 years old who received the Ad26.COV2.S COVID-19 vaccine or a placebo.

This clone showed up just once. DNA for the CDR3: TGCGCCAGCAGCAAGGGACAGGGGGCTGCCAATGAAGCTTTCTTT. Its translation: CASSKGQGAANEAFF. The chain joins TRBV5-1 to TRBJ1-1, with TRBD1 matching 12 bases. Trimming at V came to 4 bases and at J to 7 bases, leaving 8 bases not matched to a gene. The CDR3 runs to 15 residues. Germline V gives CDR1 SGHRS, CDR2 YFSETQ.

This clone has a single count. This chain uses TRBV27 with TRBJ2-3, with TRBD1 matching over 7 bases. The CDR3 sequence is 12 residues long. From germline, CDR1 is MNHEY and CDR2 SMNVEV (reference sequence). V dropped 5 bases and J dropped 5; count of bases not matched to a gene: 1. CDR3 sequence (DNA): TGTGCCAGCAGTCCAGGGGGAGATACGCAGTATTTT. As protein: CASSPGGDTQYF.

CDR3 sequence reads: CASSPVQGARETQYF. In DNA form, the CDR3 reads TGTGCCAGCTCACCGGTACAGGGGGCGCGGGAGACCCAGTACTTC. The chain couples TRBV18 to TRBJ2-5; 9 bases map to TRBD1. CDR3 length equals 15 residues. The ends lost 3 bases at V and 5 bases at J; junction bases unmatched: 7. Germline V gene data show CDR1 as KGHSH and CDR2 as LQKENI.

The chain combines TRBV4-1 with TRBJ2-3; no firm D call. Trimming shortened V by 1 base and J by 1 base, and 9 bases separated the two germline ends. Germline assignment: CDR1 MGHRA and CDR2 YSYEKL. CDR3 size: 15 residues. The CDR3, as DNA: TGCGCCAGCAGCCAAGTCTTAGGACGCACAGATACGCAGTATTTT. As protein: CASSQVLGRTDTQYF.

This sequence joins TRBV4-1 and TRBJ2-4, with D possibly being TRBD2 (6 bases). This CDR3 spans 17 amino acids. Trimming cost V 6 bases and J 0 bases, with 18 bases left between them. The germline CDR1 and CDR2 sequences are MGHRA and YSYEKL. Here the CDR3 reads CASSSQGLTLAKNIQYF. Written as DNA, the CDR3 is TGCGCCAGCAGTTCTCAGGGACTCACTTTAGCCAAAAACATTCAGTACTTC.

DNA for the CDR3: TGTGCCAGCAGCGTAGCCCCAGATACCTACGAGCAGTACTTC. It specifies CASSVAPDTYEQYF. The chain uses TRBV9 and TRBJ2-7; D uncertain. V shed 0 bases and J shed 2 bases, with 9 bases lying between them. This CDR3 spans 14 amino acids. Germline CDR1 and CDR2: SGDLS and YYNGEE.

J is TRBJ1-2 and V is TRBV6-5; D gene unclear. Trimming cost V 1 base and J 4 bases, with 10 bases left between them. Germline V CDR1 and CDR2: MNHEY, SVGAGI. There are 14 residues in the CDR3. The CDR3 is CASSYFPGSYGYTF. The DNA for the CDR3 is TGTGCCAGCAGTTACTTTCCAGGAAGCTATGGCTACACCTTC.

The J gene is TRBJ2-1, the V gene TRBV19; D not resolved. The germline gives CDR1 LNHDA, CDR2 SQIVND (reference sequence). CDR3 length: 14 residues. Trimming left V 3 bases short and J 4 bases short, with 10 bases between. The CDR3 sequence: CASSIPLGYNEQFF. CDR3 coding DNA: TGTGCCAGTAGTATTCCTCTAGGGTACAATGAGCAGTTCTTC.